By frequency, the clone carrying this TCR beta chain is medium-sized. CSF cells were profiled by 10X single-cell V(D)J and 5' expression. Following a re-call of the 10x single-cell sequencing reads, TCRdb has one entry per CDR3 protein and lacks DNA. The ten top clones account for about 8.1%, within a sample of 1,000 to 1,500 distinct CDR3 sequences. This entry is derived from a study of CD8 T cells in cerebrospinal fluid in Alzheimer's disease. Study details: Clonal expansion of CSF T cells was measured with plate-based and droplet-based single-cell sequencing.

This clonotype was sampled from a human donor in good health. Sequencing was carried out using cerebrospinal fluid.

CDR3 amino acids: CASSVPGQIYGYTF. The chain couples TRBV7-2 to TRBJ1-2; TCRdb gives TRBD1 as the D gene, but with no DNA this cannot be confirmed. The CDR3 is made up of 14 amino acids. From germline, CDR1 is SGHTA and CDR2 FQGNSA.